The text below deals with one T cell receptor (beta chain). The CDR3 totals 13 residues. V was pared by 4 bases and J by 4 bases, with 9 bases between. Per germline, CDR1 SGHTA and CDR2 FQGNSA. The sample belongs to a study of blood T cell repertoires in COVID-19. Study summary: COVID-19 samples from acute and convalescent phases originated in the United States, Italy and Spain. PBMCs, B-cell-depleted T cells, or T cells were the source of the cDNA or gDNA that made up the material.

How the authors handled the data: From reference gene primer amplification, estimates of nucleated cell counts were derived. The method was immunoSEQ multiplex PCR; TCRdb's version includes in-frame clones alone and lacks a portion of them. V, J and clone size derive from that table, while D and trimming were established from the DNA sequence. The table shows a few hundred thousand clones, with around 80% occurring only once. Material for sequencing was peripheral blood. The V gene is TRBV7-2, the J gene TRBJ2-3; no clear D. The sequence was obtained from an older woman with acute or convalescent COVID-19. CDR3 sequence: CASSYTVSDTQYF. CDR3 bases: TGTGCCAGCAGCTACACAGTATCAGATACGCAGTATTTT.